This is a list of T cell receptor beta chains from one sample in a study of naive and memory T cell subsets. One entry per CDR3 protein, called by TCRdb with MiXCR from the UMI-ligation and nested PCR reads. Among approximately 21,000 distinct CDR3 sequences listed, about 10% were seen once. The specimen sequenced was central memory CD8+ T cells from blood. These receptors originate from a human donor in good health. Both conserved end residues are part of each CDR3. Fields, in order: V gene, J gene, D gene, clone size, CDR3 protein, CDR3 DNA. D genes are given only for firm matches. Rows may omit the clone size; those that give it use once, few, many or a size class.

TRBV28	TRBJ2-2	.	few	CASSLTTGELFF	TGTGCCAGCAGTTTAACCACCGGGGAGCTGTTTTTT
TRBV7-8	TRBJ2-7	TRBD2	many	CASSAPGLASSYEQYF	TGTGCCAGCAGCGCCCCGGGACTAGCGTCCTCCTACGAGCAGTACTTC
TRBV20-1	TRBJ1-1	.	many	CSAQDFKGEAREAFF	TGCAGTGCGCAGGACTTTAAGGGCGAGGCGAGGGAAGCTTTCTTT
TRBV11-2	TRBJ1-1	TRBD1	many	CASSLRQGWDTEAFF	TGTGCCAGCAGCCTTCGACAGGGGTGGGACACTGAAGCTTTCTTT
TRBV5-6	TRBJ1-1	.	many	CASSKVGLDTEAFF	TGTGCCAGCAGCAAAGTAGGTCTGGACACTGAAGCTTTCTTT
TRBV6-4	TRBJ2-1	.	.	CASSDSRTSLGKLF	TGTGCCAGCAGTGACTCGAGAACTTCTCTAGGGAAGCTCTTC
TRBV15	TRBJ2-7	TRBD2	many	CATSSGTSGTVYEQYF	TGTGCCACCAGCTCAGGGACTAGCGGGACTGTCTACGAGCAGTACTTC
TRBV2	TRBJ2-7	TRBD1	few	CASRDSNSYEQYF	TGTGCCAGCCGGGACAGCAATTCCTACGAGCAGTACTTC
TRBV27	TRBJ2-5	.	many	CASRGEYQETQYF	TGTGCATCCAGGGGCGAGTACCAAGAGACCCAGTACTTC
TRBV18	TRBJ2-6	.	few	CASSPSSGTFSGANVLTF	TGTGCCAGCTCACCAAGTTCGGGGACCTTCTCTGGGGCCAACGTCCTGACTTTC
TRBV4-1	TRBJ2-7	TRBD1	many	CASSPRTGRVGYEQYF	TGCGCCAGCAGCCCCCGGACAGGGCGAGTCGGGTACGAGCAGTACTTC
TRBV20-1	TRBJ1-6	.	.	CSARDRTESSYNSPLHF	TGCAGTGCTAGGGATCGGACAGAGAGCTCCTATAATTCACCCCTCCACTTT
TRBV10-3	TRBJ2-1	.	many	CAISWGSGNEQFF	TGTGCCATCAGTTGGGGGTCAGGCAATGAGCAGTTCTTC
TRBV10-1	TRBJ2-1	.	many	CASSLDPGNHEQFF	TGCGCCAGCAGCCTAGACCCGGGAAACCATGAGCAGTTCTTC
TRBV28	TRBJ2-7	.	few	CASRPPDRSPYEQYF	TGTGCCAGCAGACCCCCTGACAGGAGCCCCTACGAGCAGTACTTC
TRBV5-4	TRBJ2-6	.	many	CASSLGRPSGANVLTF	TGTGCCAGCAGCCTCGGACGGCCCTCTGGGGCCAACGTCCTGACTTTC
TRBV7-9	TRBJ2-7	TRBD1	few	CASSTRQGIEQYF	TGTGCCAGCAGCACCCGACAGGGGATCGAGCAGTACTTC
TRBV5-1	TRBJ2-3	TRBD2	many	CASSHPGTSGKVADTQYF	TGCGCCAGCAGCCATCCAGGGACTAGCGGGAAGGTCGCAGATACGCAGTATTTT
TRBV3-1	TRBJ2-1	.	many	CASSQDGGVDNEQFF	TGTGCCAGCAGCCAAGATGGGGGTGTGGACAATGAGCAGTTCTTC
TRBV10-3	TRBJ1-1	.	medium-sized	CAISEGSPGAFF	TGTGCCATCAGTGAGGGATCCCCTGGGGCTTTCTTT
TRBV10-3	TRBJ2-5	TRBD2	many	CAIRGLAGAETQYF	TGTGCCATCAGAGGACTAGCGGGAGCAGAGACCCAGTACTTC
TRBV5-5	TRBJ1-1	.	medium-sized	CASSFGRTIPFF	TGTGCCAGCAGCTTTGGACGGACTATACCTTTCTTT
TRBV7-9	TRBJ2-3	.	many	CASSLFPGDTQYF	TGTGCCAGCAGCCTTTTCCCCGGAGATACGCAGTATTTT
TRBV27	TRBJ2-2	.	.	CASSLSMYDVGAGGELFF	TGTGCCAGCAGTTTATCGATGTATGATGTTGGGGCGGGCGGGGAGCTGTTTTTT
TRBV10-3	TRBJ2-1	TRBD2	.	CAISEFSGSYNEQFF	TGTGCCATCAGTGAATTTAGCGGGAGCTACAATGAGCAGTTCTTC
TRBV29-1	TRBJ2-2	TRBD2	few	CSARGREGNTGELFF	TGCAGCGCCCGAGGGCGGGAGGGGAACACCGGGGAGCTGTTTTTT
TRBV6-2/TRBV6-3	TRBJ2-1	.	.	CASSSYRLEENRAHNEQFF	TGTGCCAGCAGTTCGTACCGCCTCGAGGAGAATAGGGCCCACAATGAGCAGTTCTTC
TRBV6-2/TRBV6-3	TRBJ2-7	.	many	CASSPGQEDLQYF	TGTGCCAGCAGCCCCGGGCAGGAGGATTTGCAGTACTTC
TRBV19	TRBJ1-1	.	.	CASSMTSNTEAFF	TGTGCCAGTAGTATGACAAGTAACACTGAAGCTTTCTTT
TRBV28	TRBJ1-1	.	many	CASRETGNTEAFF	TGTGCCAGCAGAGAGACAGGGAACACTGAAGCTTTCTTT
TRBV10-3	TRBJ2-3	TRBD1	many	CATSRGPDTQYF	TGTGCCACATCCAGGGGGCCAGATACGCAGTATTTT
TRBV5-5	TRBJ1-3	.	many	CASSATRASSGNTIYF	TGTGCCAGCAGCGCAACCCGGGCCTCCTCTGGAAACACCATATATTTT
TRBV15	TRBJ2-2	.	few	CATSSAELGTNTGELFF	TGTGCCACCAGCAGCGCCGAATTGGGTACGAACACCGGGGAGCTGTTTTTT
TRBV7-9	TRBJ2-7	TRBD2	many	CASSGSESGLAYHEQYF	TGTGCCAGCAGCGGTAGCGAGTCGGGACTAGCGTACCACGAGCAGTACTTC
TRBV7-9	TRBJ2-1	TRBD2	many	CASSVRMVASGSSYNEQFF	TGTGCCAGCAGCGTTAGGATGGTAGCTAGCGGGAGCTCCTACAATGAGCAGTTCTTC
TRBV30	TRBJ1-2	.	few	CAWSYGAAYGYTF	TGTGCCTGGAGTTATGGAGCAGCTTATGGCTACACCTTC
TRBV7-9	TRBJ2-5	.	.	CASSRTHAEAGWVAETQYF	TGTGCCAGCAGCCGAACCCACGCCGAGGCAGGGTGGGTCGCGGAGACCCAGTACTTC
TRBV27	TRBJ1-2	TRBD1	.	CASSPTGNYGYTF	TGTGCCAGCAGCCCGACAGGGAACTATGGCTACACCTTC
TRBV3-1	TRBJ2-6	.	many	CASSQDASGANVLTF	TGTGCCAGCAGCCAAGACGCCTCTGGGGCCAACGTCCTGACTTTC
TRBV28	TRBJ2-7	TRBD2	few	CASSPTSGYYEQYF	TGTGCCAGCAGCCCGACTAGCGGATACTACGAGCAGTACTTC
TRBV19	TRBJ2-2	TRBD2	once	CATKTSGINTGELFF	TGTGCCACAAAGACTAGCGGAATCAACACCGGGGAGCTGTTTTTT
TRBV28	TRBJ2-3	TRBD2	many	CASSFDIAGGTDTQYF	TGTGCCAGCAGTTTTGATATAGCGGGAGGAACAGATACGCAGTATTTT
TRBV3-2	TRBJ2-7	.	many	CASSQGVMIPGLAGHEQYF	TGTGCCAGCAGCCAAGGAGTGATGATTCCGGGACTCGCGGGGCACGAGCAGTACTTC
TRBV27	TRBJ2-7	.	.	CASSLSWTAYEQYF	TGTGCCAGCAGTTTATCCTGGACTGCCTACGAGCAGTACTTC
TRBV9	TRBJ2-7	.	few	CASSVGAYGGQYF	TGTGCCAGCAGCGTAGGGGCGTACGGGGGGCAGTACTTC
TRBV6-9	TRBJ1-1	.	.	CASSDTSMNTEAFF	TGTGCCAGCAGTGACACCAGCATGAACACTGAAGCTTTCTTT
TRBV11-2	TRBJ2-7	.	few	CASSSVPSLSYEQYF	TGTGCCAGCAGCTCGGTGCCCAGCCTCTCCTACGAGCAGTACTTC
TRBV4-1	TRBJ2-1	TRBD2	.	CASSRGSGIDNQFF	TGCGCCAGCAGCCGGGGTAGCGGGATTGATAATCAGTTCTTC
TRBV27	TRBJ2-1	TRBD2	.	CASSALTSLAGAVNEQFF	TGTGCCAGCAGTGCCCTCACCTCACTAGCGGGAGCGGTTAATGAGCAGTTCTTC
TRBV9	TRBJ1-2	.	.	CASSVGGSYGYTF	TGTGCCAGCAGCGTAGGGGGGTCCTATGGCTACACCTTC
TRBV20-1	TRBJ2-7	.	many	CSARVRSHTYEQYF	TGCAGTGCTAGAGTACGAAGCCATACCTACGAGCAGTACTTC
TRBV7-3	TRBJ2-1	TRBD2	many	CASSLKAGANEQFF	TGTGCCAGCAGCTTAAAAGCGGGAGCCAATGAGCAGTTCTTC